The T cell receptor beta chain under discussion was sequenced for a study of technical replicates of blood from a few donors. Repertoires were generated with immunoSEQ multiplex PCR, while TCRdb's copy carries only in-frame clones and drops some. The table lists roughly 68,000 clones, around 87% of them singletons. Germline V gives CDR1 MNHEY, CDR2 SMNVEV (reference sequence). Deletions cut 6 bases from V and 1 base from J, with 11 bases between. The CDR3 is 14 amino acids. The clonotype was recovered from a human donor in good health. Some clones in this sample may be carry-over from other donors' samples. The chain recombines TRBV27 with TRBJ2-3; perhaps TRBD2 as D (6 bases). The sequencing input was PBMCs. The CDR3 sequence: CASRTSLRTDTQYF. CDR3 DNA: TGTGCCAGCAGAACTAGCTTGCGCACAGATACGCAGTATTTT.